This T cell receptor beta chain originates from a study of CD8 T cells in Susac syndrome. The CDR3 spans 11 residues. The V and J ends lost 6 bases and 4 bases respectively, with 4 bases between them. Germline V gene data show CDR1 as MNHEY and CDR2 as SVGAGI. With random hexamers, reverse transcription was performed on about 0.5 to 1 ug of RNA. TCRdb fed the immunoSEQ multiplex PCR reads into MiXCR, producing one record per CDR3 protein. The sample comprises 150,000 to 200,000 distinct CDR3 sequences, approximately 93% of which are singletons, and 0.1% rests with the top ten. The chain couples TRBV6-5 to TRBJ2-1; D is unresolved. This receptor was identified in a human donor in good health. The sequencing sample was made of CD4+ T cells from PBMCs. CDR3 DNA sequence: TGTGCCAGCAGACTGTACAATGAGCAGTTCTTC. Protein sequence: CASRLYNEQFF.